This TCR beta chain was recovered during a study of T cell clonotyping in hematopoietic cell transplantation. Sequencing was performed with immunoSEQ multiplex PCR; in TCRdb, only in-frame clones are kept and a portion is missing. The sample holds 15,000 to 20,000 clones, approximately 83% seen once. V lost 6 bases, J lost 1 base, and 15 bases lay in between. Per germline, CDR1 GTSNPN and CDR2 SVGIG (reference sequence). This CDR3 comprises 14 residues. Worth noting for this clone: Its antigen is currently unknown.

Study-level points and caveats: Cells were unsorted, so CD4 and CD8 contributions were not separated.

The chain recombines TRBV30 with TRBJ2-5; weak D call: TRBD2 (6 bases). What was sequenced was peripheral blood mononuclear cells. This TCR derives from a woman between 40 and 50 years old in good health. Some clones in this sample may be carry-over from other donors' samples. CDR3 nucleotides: TGTGCCTGCACTACGGGACTGATCCAAGAGACCCAGTACTTC. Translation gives CACTTGLIQETQYF.